These 15 T cell receptor beta chains were sequenced from one sample in a study of blood T cell repertoires in COVID-19. Produced via immunoSEQ multiplex PCR; TCRdb's table is partial and in-frame only. The sample has approximately 170,000 clones; around 90% are singletons. The sample comprised PBMCs or T cells enriched from blood (not recorded which). All receptors derive from a young woman who had recovered from COVID-19.

V usage is TRBV28 and J usage is TRBJ1-6, with 11 bases lining up with TRBD1. With 4 bases clipped from V and 10 bases from J, the junction kept 6 bases outside the gene matches. Germline V gene sequence: CDR1 MDHEN, CDR2 SYDVKM. This CDR3 spans 15 amino acids. CDR3 residues: CASSSPGQGVSPLHF. Here the CDR3 DNA reads TGTGCCAGCAGTTCTCCGGGACAGGGGGTGTCACCCCTCCACTTT.

The V call is TRBV30, the J call TRBJ2-7; 8 bases line up with TRBD1. The CDR3 runs 14 residues. The V gene end was trimmed by 4 bases and the J gene end by 6 bases; junction bases not matched to a gene: 11. CDR1 is GTSNPN, CDR2 SVGIG, per germline (reference sequence). The CDR3 sequence: CAWTPGTGDAEQYF. The CDR3 DNA follows: TGTGCCTGGACTCCCGGGACAGGCGATGCCGAGCAGTACTTC.

The V gene is TRBV7-9, the J gene TRBJ1-2; 9 bases match TRBD1. This CDR3 spans 16 amino acids. J lost 8 bases, V lost 5 bases, and 15 bases had no gene match. Germline loops: CDR1 SEHNR, CDR2 FQNEAQ (reference sequence). CDR3 in amino acids: CASSRVPGQGGEGYTF. CDR3 DNA sequence: TGTGCCAGCAGCCGAGTCCCGGGACAGGGAGGGGAAGGCTACACCTTC.

The rearrangement joins TRBV4-2 to TRBJ2-5, with D tentatively TRBD2 (6 bases). This CDR3 contains 13 residues. CDR1 is LGHNA and CDR2 is YNFKEQ in the germline V gene. Trimming removed 1 base from V and 4 bases from J, with 7 bases in between. The CDR3 coding sequence is TGTGCCAGCAGCCAAGGCGGGACAGAGACCCAGTACTTC. Translated, it gives CASSQGGTETQYF.

The V call is TRBV4-2, the J call TRBJ2-1; 8 nucleotides agree with TRBD2. The junction had 4 bases not matched to a gene; V was cut back by 1 base and J by 5 bases. The CDR3 contains 15 residues. Germline V CDR1 and CDR2: LGHNA, YNFKEQ. CDR3 bases: TGTGCCAGCAGCCAAGTACTAGCGGCAGACAATGAGCAGTTCTTC. This codes for CASSQVLAADNEQFF.

This rearrangement joins TRBV19 to TRBJ1-6, with D uncertain. The germline CDR1 and CDR2 sequences are LNHDA and SQIVND (reference sequence). V was clipped by 5 bases and J by 7 bases, with 12 bases between them. This CDR3 comprises 14 residues. CDR3 nucleotide sequence: TGTGCCAGTAGTTCTGAGCCGATGAATTCACCCCTCCACTTT. This gives the protein CASSSEPMNSPLHF.

The chain carries TRBV7-9 and TRBJ1-1, with a possible D match to TRBD1 (5 bases). The germline V gene has CDR1 SEHNR and CDR2 FQNEAQ (reference sequence). With 2 bases removed from V and 5 bases from J, the gap between germline ends came to 18 bases. The CDR3 extends over 16 amino acids. CDR3 loop: CASSLRGGTWQTEAFF. The CDR3 DNA reads TGTGCCAGCAGCTTACGGGGGGGAACGTGGCAAACTGAAGCTTTCTTT.

A few counts support this clone. V and J are TRBV7-8 and TRBJ1-1, with TRBD1 matching over 8 bases. Germline values: CDR1 SGHVS, CDR2 FQNEAQ. This CDR3 region has 14 residues. Losses at the gene ends were 4 bases for V and 4 bases for J; bases not matched to a gene: 5. The CDR3 DNA reads TGTGCCAGCAGCTCGACTACAGGGGGCACTGAAGCTTTCTTT. It codes for CASSSTTGGTEAFF. Looking up the rest from reference TRBV7-8 and TRBJ1-1 gives the full variable domain: GAGVSQSPRYKVAKRGQDVALRCDPISGHVSLFWYQQALGQGPEFLTYFQNEAQLDKSGLPSDRFFAERPEGSVSTLKIQRTQQEDSAVYLCASSSTTGGTEAFFGQGTRLTVV.

This chain joins TRBV7-2 and TRBJ1-2; the D is unclear. The germline gives CDR1 SGHTA, CDR2 FQGNSA. The CDR3 has 15 residues. V was pared by 5 bases and J by 4 bases, with 17 bases between. The CDR3 nucleotides read TGTGCCAGCAGCCCCGGGTCAACCCCCTCCTATGGCTACACCTTC. Protein product: CASSPGSTPSYGYTF.

This clone has a handful of counts. This chain connects TRBV13 to TRBJ2-7; the D is unclear. The germline V gene encodes CDR1 PRHDT and CDR2 FYEKMQ (reference sequence). V lost 1 base to trimming and J lost 3 bases, with 10 bases between them. The CDR3 contains 14 residues. The CDR3 here is CASSLERASYEQYF. Written as DNA, the CDR3 is TGTGCCAGCAGCTTAGAACGAGCTAGCTACGAGCAGTACTTC.

The rearrangement links TRBV29-1 to TRBJ2-1; 13 bases map to TRBD2. Looked up from germline, CDR1 is SQVTM and CDR2 is ANQGSEA. After removal of 7 bases from V and 9 bases from J, the junction contained 9 bases not matched to a gene. The CDR3 extends over 14 amino acids. CDR3 sequence (DNA): TGCAGCGCTCTTACTAGCGGGGGGGCGGGTGAGCAGTTCTTC. It translates to CSALTSGGAGEQFF.

This chain uses TRBV6-2 or TRBV6-3 with TRBJ1-5, with 9 positions matching TRBD1. Losses at the gene ends were 6 bases for V and 5 bases for J; bases not matched to a gene: 5. The CDR3 is made up of 14 amino acids. Germline assignment: CDR1 MNHEY and CDR2 SVGEGT. The DNA of the CDR3 is TGTGCCAGCAGCAAGGGACAGGGTGATCAGCCCCAGCATTTT. Protein: CASSKGQGDQPQHF.

This clone was recorded a few times. V is TRBV3-1 (or the pseudogene TRBV3-2) and J is TRBJ2-7, with 9 nucleotides matching TRBD1. Trimming at V came to 0 bases and at J to 5 bases, leaving 2 bases not matched to a gene. This CDR3 comprises 14 residues. Per germline, CDR1 LGHDT and CDR2 YNNKEL (reference sequence). The CDR3 here is CASSQEGQGHEQYF. The CDR3 nucleotides are TGTGCCAGCAGCCAAGAGGGACAGGGTCACGAGCAGTACTTC.

This sequence joins TRBV20-1 and TRBJ2-1, with unresolved D. The V and J ends lost 3 bases and 8 bases respectively, with 5 bases between them. This CDR3 has 10 amino acids. Germline V CDR1 and CDR2: DFQATT, SNEGSKA (reference sequence). CDR3 residues: CSASPDEQFF. CDR3 in DNA: TGCAGTGCTAGTCCGGATGAGCAGTTCTTC.

The chain links TRBV7-9 to TRBJ1-6, with 7 bases lining up with TRBD1. This CDR3 region has 18 residues. Germline V gene sequence: CDR1 SEHNR, CDR2 FQNEAQ (reference sequence). Trimming cost V 6 bases and J 8 bases; bases outside gene matches: 19. CDR3 region: CASSTAGTAKTGDSPLHF. The CDR3 DNA reads as TGTGCCAGCAGTACAGCCGGGACAGCCAAGACGGGGGATTCACCCCTCCACTTT.